The 14 T cell receptor beta chains reported below all come from one sample, sequenced in a study of chemoradiotherapy in HPV16-positive cancers. The method was immunoSEQ multiplex PCR; TCRdb's version includes in-frame clones alone and lacks a portion of them. The sample lists about 2,900 clones, roughly 90% occurring once. The specimen comprised tumor tissue, sampled from a patient who underwent chemoradiotherapy. The receptor source for this set is a human donor with HPV-associated anogenital cancer.

This chain connects TRBV27 to TRBJ1-2; TRBD1 agrees at 8 bases. The germline V gene has CDR1 MNHEY and CDR2 SMNVEV (reference sequence). The CDR3 consists of 12 residues. V trimming: 4 bases; J trimming: 6 bases; junction bases outside the gene matches: 1. This CDR3 is CASSYRGDGYTF. The DNA for the CDR3 is TGTGCCAGCAGTTACAGGGGGGATGGCTACACCTTC.

The chain carries TRBV29-1 and TRBJ2-7; perhaps TRBD1 as D (7 bases). CDR3 length equals 12 residues. The germline gives CDR1 SQVTM, CDR2 ANQGSEA. V shed 4 bases and J shed 3 bases, with 10 bases lying between them. CDR3 coding DNA: TGCAGCGTTGGGCGGGACAGCTACGAGCAGTACTTC. This translates into CSVGRDSYEQYF.

V is TRBV5-1 and J is TRBJ2-5; 7 bases fit TRBD2. Germline lookup yields CDR1 SGHRS and CDR2 YFSETQ. The CDR3 spans 13 residues. Unmatched junction bases numbered 5, after V lost 4 bases and J lost 5 bases. The DNA for the CDR3 is TGCGCCAGCAGCCGGGGGGATCGGGAGACCCAGTACTTC. Amino acid sequence: CASSRGDRETQYF.

V usage is TRBV29-1 and J usage is TRBJ2-1; D gene ambiguous. The CDR3 consists of 12 residues. Germline lookup yields CDR1 SQVTM and CDR2 ANQGSEA. Trimming stripped 3 bases from V and 8 bases from J, with 11 bases between. CDR3 residues: CSVDPGRDEQFF. CDR3 DNA: TGCAGCGTTGACCCGGGTCGGGATGAGCAGTTCTTC.

This chain links TRBV6-1 with TRBJ2-2; 8 positions agree with TRBD2. CDR1 and CDR2 (germline): MNHNS, SASEGT. Trimming removed 7 bases from V and 7 bases from J; junction bases left unmatched: 8. This CDR3 region has 14 residues. The CDR3 nucleotides read TGTGCCAGCAATCTTAGCGGGGAAAACGGGGAGCTGTTTTTT. Protein sequence: CASNLSGENGELFF.

In this sample, this clone turned up once. The gene calls are TRBV7-8 and TRBJ1-5, with TRBD1 as a possible D gene (6 bases). The CDR3 length is 14 residues. Looked up from germline, CDR1 is SGHVS and CDR2 is FQNEAQ. V lost 8 bases and J 1 base, leaving 12 bases between the germline ends. The CDR3 sequence: CASRLGASNQPQHF. CDR3 nucleotides: TGTGCCAGCCGACTGGGGGCAAGCAATCAGCCCCAGCATTTT.

The chain couples TRBV19 to TRBJ1-1, with TRBD1 as a possible D gene (5 bases). V shed 7 bases and J shed 4 bases, with 16 bases lying between them. Germline V lookup: CDR1 LNHDA, CDR2 SQIVND (reference sequence). There are 14 residues in the CDR3. In nucleotides, the CDR3 is TGTGCCAGTACCCTTGGGGGGGGAAGCACTGAAGCTTTCTTT. The encoded protein is CASTLGGGSTEAFF.

The chain joins TRBV7-2 to TRBJ1-5; no clear D. The ends were cut back, 1 base at V and 3 bases at J, with 4 bases in the middle. Per germline, CDR1 SGHTA and CDR2 FQGNSA. This CDR3 spans 13 amino acids. CDR3 amino acids: CASSLGLNQPQHF. The CDR3 nucleotides read TGTGCCAGCAGCTTAGGTCTCAATCAGCCCCAGCATTTT.

The chain recombines TRBV2 with TRBJ2-2, with TRBD1 as a possible D gene (5 bases). CDR1 is SNHLY and CDR2 is FYNNEI in the germline V gene. Trimming shortened V by 6 bases and J by 3 bases, and 8 bases separated the two germline ends. The CDR3 consists of 13 residues. CDR3 region: CASRPRDTGELFF. The CDR3 region has the DNA TGTGCCAGCAGGCCCAGGGACACCGGGGAGCTGTTTTTT.

For this clone: The same CDR3 can be traced to other DNA sequences in this sample. The rearrangement uses TRBV5-1 and TRBJ2-3; D is ambiguous. CDR3 size: 15 residues. V was shortened by 0 bases and J by 0 bases, with 8 bases between the two germline ends. Germline V lookup: CDR1 SGHRS, CDR2 YFSETQ. The CDR3 coding sequence is TGCGCCAGCAGCTTGGTTGGGCCTAGCACAGATACGCAGTATTTT. Translated: CASSLVGPSTDTQYF.

The V gene is TRBV30, the J gene TRBJ1-1; D perhaps matches TRBD1 (6 bases). The germline gives CDR1 GTSNPN, CDR2 SVGIG (reference sequence). CDR3 length equals 13 residues. Trimming cost V 2 bases and J 4 bases, with 11 bases left between them. The CDR3 DNA is TGTGCCTGGAGTTTAGGACAGATCACTGAAGCTTTCTTT. Protein product: CAWSLGQITEAFF.

This clone occurred a few times. V and J are TRBV7-9 and TRBJ1-2; tentatively, D is TRBD1 (6 bases). Between the trimmed V and J ends, which lost 1 base and 3 bases, there was a span of 6 bases. This CDR3 is built from 13 residues. Germline V gene lookup returns CDR1 SEHNR and CDR2 FQNEAQ (reference sequence). DNA for the CDR3: TGTGCCAGCAGCTTAGGGACAGACTATGGCTACACCTTC. This codes for CASSLGTDYGYTF.

This clone came up once. CDR3 sequence: CASSFYQGGEQYF. In nucleotides, the CDR3 is TGCGCCAGCAGCTTTTACCAGGGGGGGGAACAGTACTTC. The chain has TRBV5-1 and TRBJ2-7; possibly TRBD1 or TRBD2 for D (7 bases each). In germline, CDR1 is SGHRS, CDR2 YFSETQ. V lost 2 bases and J lost 10, with 16 bases in between. CDR3 size: 13 residues.

The chain combines TRBV10-3 with TRBJ1-2; TRBD1 aligns across 8 bases. J lost 3 bases, V lost 4 bases, and 7 bases had no gene match. The CDR3 loop spans 15 amino acids. Germline V gives CDR1 ENHRY, CDR2 SYGVKD. The CDR3 loop is CAISAGQGRDYGYTF. CDR3 bases: TGTGCCATCAGTGCCGGACAGGGAAGGGACTATGGCTACACCTTC.